A single sample is the source of the 9 T cell receptor beta chains below, sequenced in a study of blood T cell repertoires in COVID-19. Only in-frame clones appear in the TCRdb table, and some are missing; sequencing was by immunoSEQ multiplex PCR. The table has about 180,000 clones, 87% seen once. The material sequenced was peripheral blood. These receptors were taken from a man aged 35 to 55 with active or convalescent COVID-19.

The rearrangement links TRBV5-8 to TRBJ2-1; 7 bases are a match to TRBD1. The CDR3 totals 15 residues. The J segment lost 7 bases and the V segment lost 4 bases, leaving 11 bases of the junction unmatched. Germline V gene sequence: CDR1 SGHTS, CDR2 YDEGEE. CDR3 DNA sequence: TGTGCCAGCAGCATCGGACAGGTAGTCATGAATGAGCAGTTCTTC. This encodes CASSIGQVVMNEQFF.

This clone was picked up one time. The CDR3 sequence: CASSLEGPGDEQYF. For the CDR3, the DNA is TGTGCCAGCAGTTTAGAAGGCCCGGGAGACGAGCAGTACTTC. The chain couples TRBV27 to TRBJ2-7, with D possibly matching TRBD2 (6 bases). This CDR3 contains 14 residues. Germline V gives CDR1 MNHEY, CDR2 SMNVEV (reference sequence). V dropped 2 bases and J dropped 5 bases, with 13 bases sitting between them.

The chain uses TRBV4-1 and TRBJ2-3, with 11 bases matching TRBD2. The CDR3 is made up of 14 amino acids. The V gene end was trimmed by 4 bases and the J gene end by 4 bases; junction bases not matched to a gene: 1. The germline CDR1 and CDR2 sequences are MGHRA and YSYEKL. This CDR3 reads CASSRTSGSDTQYF. The CDR3 region has the DNA TGCGCCAGCAGCCGGACTAGCGGGTCAGATACGCAGTATTTT.

The chain carries TRBV20-1 and TRBJ2-1; D perhaps matches TRBD2 (6 bases). Germline lookup yields CDR1 DFQATT and CDR2 SNEGSKA (reference sequence). The CDR3 is 14 amino acids. V lost 3 bases to trimming and J lost 0 bases, with 9 bases between them. CDR3 protein: CSASLGGSYNEQFF. DNA for the CDR3: TGCAGTGCTAGTCTGGGGGGCTCCTACAATGAGCAGTTCTTC.

V gene TRBV29-1 combines with J gene TRBJ2-3, with 8 bases that match TRBD1. The CDR3 runs to 14 residues. The germline V gene encodes CDR1 SQVTM and CDR2 ANQGSEA. J gave up 1 base and V 5 bases, and 5 bases lay outside the gene matches. CDR3: CSVMTGAGTDTQYF. In DNA form, the CDR3 reads TGCAGCGTTATGACAGGGGCAGGCACAGATACGCAGTATTTT.

The gene calls are TRBV30 and TRBJ1-1; 7 bases line up with TRBD1. Germline trimming cut 2 bases from V and 4 bases from J; bases unmatched to any gene: 10. The CDR3 is made up of 15 amino acids. Germline V CDR1 and CDR2: GTSNPN, SVGIG (reference sequence). Written as DNA, the CDR3 is TGTGCCTGGAGTTCAGGGGGGTTCGCGGGCACTGAAGCTTTCTTT. As protein: CAWSSGGFAGTEAFF.

The rearrangement uses TRBV7-2 and TRBJ1-1; the D gene is possibly TRBD1 (6 bases). Germline V lookup: CDR1 SGHTA, CDR2 FQGNSA. Trimming took 2 bases from V and 4 from J, leaving 8 bases between them. The CDR3 spans 13 residues. This CDR3 is CASSLLGGTEAFF. Written as DNA, the CDR3 is TGTGCCAGCAGCTTACTAGGGGGCACTGAAGCTTTCTTT.

J is TRBJ1-4 and V is TRBV20-1, with 7 bases matching TRBD1. This CDR3 has 11 residues. V trimming: 8 bases; J trimming: 8 bases; junction bases outside the gene matches: 5. The germline V gene has CDR1 DFQATT and CDR2 SNEGSKA (reference sequence). The CDR3 here is CSSRGREKLFF. The CDR3 DNA reads TGCAGTAGTAGGGGGCGGGAAAAACTGTTTTTT.

This chain joins TRBV3-1 (or the pseudogene TRBV3-2) and TRBJ1-1; D is uncertain. V lost 4 bases to trimming and J lost 3 bases, with 12 bases between them. The CDR3 has 14 residues. Germline V gene sequence: CDR1 LGHDT, CDR2 YNNKEL (reference sequence). CDR3 DNA: TGTGCCAGCAGCCGACTCCTGGGTGACACTGAAGCTTTCTTT. Protein: CASSRLLGDTEAFF.